The 2 T cell receptor beta chains below all came from one sample that was sequenced in a study of cytomegalovirus exposure and HLA in healthy donors (dated by TCRdb to between 2016 and 2019). Library construction relied on the immunoSEQ multiplex PCR assay. For the multiplex PCR, a mixture combining 60 forward primers for TCR Vbeta segments and 13 reverse primers for TCR Jbeta segments was used. Drawn from immuneACCESS, this table holds only the in-frame rearrangements with V and J called that TCRdb kept. Clones are partly lost; checked studies trace under half to an unresolved V gene and leave the rest unexplained. The sample table shows about 95,000 clones, and roughly two thirds are seen once. Over 12% of the sample rests with the top ten. The sequencing input was PBMCs. These TCRs come from a woman between 45 and 60 years old in good health and CMV-seropositive.

The chain combines TRBV28 with TRBJ1-2; no reliable D call. V dropped 6 bases and J dropped 4 bases, with 6 bases sitting between them. Germline V CDR1 and CDR2: MDHEN, SYDVKM. This CDR3 spans 11 amino acids. DNA for the CDR3: TGTGCCAGCAGGGAGTTCTATGGCTACACCTTC. Its protein product is CASREFYGYTF.

The chain combines TRBV28 with TRBJ2-5; possibly TRBD1 for D (6 bases). CDR3 length: 15 residues. V lost 3 bases and J 5 bases, leaving 16 bases between the germline ends. Germline CDR1 is MDHEN and CDR2 is SYDVKM. CDR3 in amino acids: CASSFMGQVSETQYF. The DNA for the CDR3 is TGTGCCAGCAGTTTTATGGGACAAGTGTCGGAGACCCAGTACTTC.